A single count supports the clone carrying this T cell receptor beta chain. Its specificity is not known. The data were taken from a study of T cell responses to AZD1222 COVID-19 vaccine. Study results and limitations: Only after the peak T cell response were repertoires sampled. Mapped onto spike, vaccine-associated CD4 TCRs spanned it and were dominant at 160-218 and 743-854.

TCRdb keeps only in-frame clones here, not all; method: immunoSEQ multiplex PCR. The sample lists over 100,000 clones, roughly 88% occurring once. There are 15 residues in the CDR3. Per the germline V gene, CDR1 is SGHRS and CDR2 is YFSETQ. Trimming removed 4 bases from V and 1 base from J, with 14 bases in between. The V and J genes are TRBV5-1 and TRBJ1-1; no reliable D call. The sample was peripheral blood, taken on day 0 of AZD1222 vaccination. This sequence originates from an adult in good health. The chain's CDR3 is CASSGTVLSNTEAFF. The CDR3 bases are TGCGCCAGCAGCGGTACGGTGCTCTCGAACACTGAAGCTTTCTTT.